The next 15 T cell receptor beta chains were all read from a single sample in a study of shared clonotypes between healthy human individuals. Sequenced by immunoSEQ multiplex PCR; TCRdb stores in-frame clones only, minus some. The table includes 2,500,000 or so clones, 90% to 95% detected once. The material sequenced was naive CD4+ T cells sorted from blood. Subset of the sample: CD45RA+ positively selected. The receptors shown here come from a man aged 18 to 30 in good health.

CDR3 in DNA: TGCGCCAGCAGCTCTGGAAGGGGATATGGCTACACCTTC. Protein: CASSSGRGYGYTF. The rearrangement uses TRBV5-1 and TRBJ1-2; perhaps TRBD1 as D (5 bases). The CDR3 is made up of 13 amino acids. Trimming cost V 3 bases and J 5 bases, with 11 bases left between them. CDR1 is SGHRS and CDR2 is YFSETQ in the germline V gene.

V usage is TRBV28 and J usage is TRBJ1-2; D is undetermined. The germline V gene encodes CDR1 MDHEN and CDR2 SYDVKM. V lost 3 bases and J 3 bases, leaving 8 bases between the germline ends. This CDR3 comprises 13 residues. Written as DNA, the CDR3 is TGTGCCAGCAGTTTTTTGAATGACTATGGCTACACCTTC. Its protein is CASSFLNDYGYTF.

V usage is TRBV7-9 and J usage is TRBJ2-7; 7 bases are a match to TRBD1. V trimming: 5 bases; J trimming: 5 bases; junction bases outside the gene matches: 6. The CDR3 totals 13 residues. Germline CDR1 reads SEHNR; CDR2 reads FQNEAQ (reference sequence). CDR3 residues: CASSTRQGNEQYF. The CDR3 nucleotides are TGTGCCAGCAGCACCCGACAGGGAAACGAGCAGTACTTC.

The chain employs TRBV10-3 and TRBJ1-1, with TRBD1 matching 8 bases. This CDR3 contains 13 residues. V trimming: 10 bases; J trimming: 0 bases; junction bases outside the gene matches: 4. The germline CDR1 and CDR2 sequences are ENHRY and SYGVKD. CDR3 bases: TGTGCCAGCTGGGACAGGATGAACACTGAAGCTTTCTTT. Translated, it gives CASWDRMNTEAFF.

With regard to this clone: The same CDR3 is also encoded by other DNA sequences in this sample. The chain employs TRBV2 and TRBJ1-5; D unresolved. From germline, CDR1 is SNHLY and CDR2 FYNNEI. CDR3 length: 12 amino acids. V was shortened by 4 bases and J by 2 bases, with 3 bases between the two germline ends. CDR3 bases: TGTGCCAGCAGTGCCGGCAATCAGCCCCAGCATTTT. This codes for CASSAGNQPQHF.

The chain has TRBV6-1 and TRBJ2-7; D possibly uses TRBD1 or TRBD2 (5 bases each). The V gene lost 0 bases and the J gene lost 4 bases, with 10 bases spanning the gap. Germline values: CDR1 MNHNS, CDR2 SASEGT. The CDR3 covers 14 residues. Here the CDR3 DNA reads TGTGCCAGCAGTGAAGCGGGGGTCTTTTACGAGCAGTACTTC. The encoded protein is CASSEAGVFYEQYF.

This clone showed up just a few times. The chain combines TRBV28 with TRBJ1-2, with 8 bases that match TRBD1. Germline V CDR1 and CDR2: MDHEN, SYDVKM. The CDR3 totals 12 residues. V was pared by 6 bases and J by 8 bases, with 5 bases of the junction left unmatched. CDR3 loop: CASRGQGGGYTF. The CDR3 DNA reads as TGTGCCAGCAGAGGACAGGGTGGAGGCTACACCTTC.

The CDR3 protein is CASSDRQVPTDTQYF. The CDR3 DNA reads TGTGCCAGCAGCGACCGACAGGTCCCCACAGATACGCAGTATTTT. The chain joins TRBV7-2 to TRBJ2-3, with D possibly TRBD1 on 6 matching bases. Trimming pared 5 bases from V and 2 bases from J, leaving 14 bases between. The germline CDR1 and CDR2 sequences are SGHTA and FQGNSA. This CDR3 has 15 amino acids.

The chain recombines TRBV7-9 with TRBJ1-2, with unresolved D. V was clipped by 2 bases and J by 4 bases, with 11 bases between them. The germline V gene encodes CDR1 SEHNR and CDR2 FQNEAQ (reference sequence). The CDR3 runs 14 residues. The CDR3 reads CASSLSASAYGYTF. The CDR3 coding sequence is TGTGCCAGCAGCTTATCGGCCAGTGCCTATGGCTACACCTTC.

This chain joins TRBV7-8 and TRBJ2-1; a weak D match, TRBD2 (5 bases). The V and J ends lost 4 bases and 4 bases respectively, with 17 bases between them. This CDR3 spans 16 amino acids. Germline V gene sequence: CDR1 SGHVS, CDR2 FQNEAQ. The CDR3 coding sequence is TGTGCCAGCAGCTCTGAGCGGAGTAGGATATACAATGAGCAGTTCTTC. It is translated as CASSSERSRIYNEQFF. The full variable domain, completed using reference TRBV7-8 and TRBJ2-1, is GAGVSQSPRYKVAKRGQDVALRCDPISGHVSLFWYQQALGQGPEFLTYFQNEAQLDKSGLPSDRFFAERPEGSVSTLKIQRTQQEDSAVYLCASSSERSRIYNEQFFGPGTRLTVL.

DNA for the CDR3: TGTGCCTGGAGTCCACCACGGGCAACTAATGAAAAACTGTTTTTT. Protein sequence: CAWSPPRATNEKLFF. The chain links TRBV30 to TRBJ1-4; D is unclear. Germline V lookup: CDR1 GTSNPN, CDR2 SVGIG (reference sequence). V was trimmed by 2 bases and J by 0 bases, leaving 10 bases between them. The CDR3 extends over 15 amino acids.

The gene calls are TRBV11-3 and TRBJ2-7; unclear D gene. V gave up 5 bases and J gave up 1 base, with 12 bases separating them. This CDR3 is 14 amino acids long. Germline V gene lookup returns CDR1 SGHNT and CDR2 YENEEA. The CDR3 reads CASSRRETSYEQYF. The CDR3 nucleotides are TGTGCCAGCAGCCGGCGTGAAACTTCCTACGAGCAGTACTTC. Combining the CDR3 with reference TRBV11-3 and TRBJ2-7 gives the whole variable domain EAGVVQSPRYKIIEKKQPVAFWCNPISGHNTLYWYLQNLGQGPELLIRYENEEAVDDSQLPKDRFSAERLKGVDSTLKIQPAELGDSAVYLCASSRRETSYEQYFGPGTRLTVT.

The CDR3 spells CASSLAGGSYGYTF. In DNA form, the CDR3 reads TGTGCCAGCAGCTTAGCAGGCGGGAGCTATGGCTACACCTTC. The rearrangement uses TRBV7-8 and TRBJ1-2; D gene ambiguous. Germline CDR1 and CDR2: SGHVS and FQNEAQ. This CDR3 is 14 amino acids long. V was pared by 0 bases and J by 4 bases, with 9 bases between.

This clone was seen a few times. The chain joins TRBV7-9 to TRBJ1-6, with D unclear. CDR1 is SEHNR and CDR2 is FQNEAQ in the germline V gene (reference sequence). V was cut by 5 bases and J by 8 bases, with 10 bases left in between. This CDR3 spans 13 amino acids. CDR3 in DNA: TGTGCCAGCAGCGGTCACAACGATTCACCCCTCCACTTT. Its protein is CASSGHNDSPLHF.

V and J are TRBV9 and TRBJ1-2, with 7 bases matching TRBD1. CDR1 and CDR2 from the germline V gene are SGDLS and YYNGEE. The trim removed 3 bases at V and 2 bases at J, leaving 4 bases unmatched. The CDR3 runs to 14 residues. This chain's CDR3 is CASSGHRGNYGYTF. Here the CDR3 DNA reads TGTGCCAGCAGCGGACACAGGGGCAACTATGGCTACACCTTC. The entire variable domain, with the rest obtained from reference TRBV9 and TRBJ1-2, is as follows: DSGVTQTPKHLITATGQRVTLRCSPRSGDLSVYWYQQSLDQGLQFLIQYYNGEERAKGNILERFSAQQFPDLHSELNLSSLELGDSALYFCASSGHRGNYGYTFGSGTRLTVV.